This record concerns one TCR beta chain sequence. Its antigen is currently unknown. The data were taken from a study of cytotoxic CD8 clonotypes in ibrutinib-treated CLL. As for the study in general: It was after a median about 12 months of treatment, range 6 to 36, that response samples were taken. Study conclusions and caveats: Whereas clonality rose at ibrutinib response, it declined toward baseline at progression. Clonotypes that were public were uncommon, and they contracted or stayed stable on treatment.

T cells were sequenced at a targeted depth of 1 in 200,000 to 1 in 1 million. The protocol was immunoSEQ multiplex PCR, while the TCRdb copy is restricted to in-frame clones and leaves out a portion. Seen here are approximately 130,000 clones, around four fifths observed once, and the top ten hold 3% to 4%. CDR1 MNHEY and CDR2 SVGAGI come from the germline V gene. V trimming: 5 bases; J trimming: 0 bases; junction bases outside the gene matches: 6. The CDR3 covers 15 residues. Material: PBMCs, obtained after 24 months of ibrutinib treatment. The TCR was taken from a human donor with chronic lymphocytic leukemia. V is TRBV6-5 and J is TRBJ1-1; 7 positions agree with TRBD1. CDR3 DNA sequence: TGTGCCAGCAGTCGCCCTACAGGGGTGAACACTGAAGCTTTCTTT. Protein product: CASSRPTGVNTEAFF.